This TCR beta chain was captured by sequencing in a study of T-cell reconstitution after alpha-beta-depleted transplantation in children. CDR3 length: 13 amino acids. Trimming took off 5 bases at V and 12 bases at J, with 17 bases between the two ends. The V gene's germline CDR1 is SGHNT and CDR2 YENEEA. Unique molecular identifiers tagged the TCRbeta library. TCRdb reanalysed the PCR reads using MiXCR and keeps one entry per CDR3 protein. The sample yields around 64,000 distinct CDR3 sequences, approximately 11% seen once. V gene TRBV11-3 combines with J gene TRBJ2-1; D perhaps matches TRBD2 (5 bases). The starting material was PBMCs, obtained before TCRalphabeta/CD19-depleted stem cell transplant. This TCR was recovered from a boy younger than 18 with acute myeloid leukemia, due to receive a stem cell transplant. The chain's CDR3 is CASSQRGPTGQFF. The CDR3 nucleotides are TGTGCCAGCAGCCAAAGAGGGCCCACGGGGCAGTTCTTC.